A single sample gave rise to the 17 T cell receptor beta chains below, sequenced in a study of shared clonotypes between healthy human individuals. Assay: immunoSEQ multiplex PCR; the TCRdb copy retains only in-frame clones and omits some. The sample lists a few million clones, under 95% seen once, with 0.37% in the top ten. Sequencing used naive CD4+ T cells from PBMCs. Subset defined: CD45RA+ positively selected. All receptors come from a man aged 18 to 30 in good health. Some clones in this sample may be carry-over from other donors' samples.

Notes on this clone: This same CDR3 is encoded by further DNA sequences in the sample. The V gene is TRBV11-2, the J gene TRBJ1-3; D is unclear. V was pared by 3 bases and J by 0 bases, with 3 bases between. This CDR3 comprises 13 residues. Looked up from germline, CDR1 is SGHAT and CDR2 is FQNNGV. CDR3 DNA sequence: TGTGCCAGCAGCTTGAGCTCTGGAAACACCATATATTTT. This gives the protein CASSLSSGNTIYF. Full variable domain (outside the CDR3, taken from reference TRBV11-2 and TRBJ1-3): EAGVAQSPRYKIIEKRQSVAFWCNPISGHATLYWYQQILGQGPKLLIQFQNNGVVDDSQLPKDRFSAERLKGVDSTLKIQPAKLEDSAVYLCASSLSSGNTIYFGEGSWLTVV.

This clone was seen once. This chain links TRBV28 with TRBJ2-5; D perhaps matches TRBD2 (5 bases). V gave up 2 bases and J gave up 2 bases, with 12 bases separating them. The CDR3 has 15 residues. Germline V lookup: CDR1 MDHEN, CDR2 SYDVKM. The DNA for the CDR3 is TGTGCCAGCAGTTTAACCCGGACTGATCAAGAGACCCAGTACTTC. It encodes CASSLTRTDQETQYF.

The chain links TRBV6-5 to TRBJ1-1; 9 nucleotides line up with TRBD1. This CDR3 is built from 15 residues. The junction had 8 bases not matched to a gene; V was cut back by 6 bases and J by 3 bases. Germline-derived CDR1 and CDR2 are MNHEY and SVGAGI. CDR3 residues: CASRGQGGFDTEAFF. DNA of the CDR3: TGTGCCAGCAGGGGACAGGGTGGGTTTGACACTGAAGCTTTCTTT.

The chain has TRBV6-1 and TRBJ2-1; D is undetermined. CDR3 length: 13 residues. Germline V lookup: CDR1 MNHNS, CDR2 SASEGT. The V end was cut by 2 bases, the J end by 9 bases, with 11 bases between. The DNA of the CDR3 is TGTGCCAGCAGTGAAACACGGAACGGTGAGCAGTTCTTC. This sequence encodes CASSETRNGEQFF.

The V call is TRBV11-2, the J call TRBJ2-1; the match to TRBD2 covers 11 bases. Per germline, CDR1 SGHAT and CDR2 FQNNGV. This CDR3 contains 16 residues. After removal of 6 bases from V and 7 bases from J, the junction contained 11 bases not matched to a gene. This CDR3 is CASSQDLAGGLNEQFF. The CDR3 coding sequence is TGTGCCAGCAGTCAAGATCTAGCGGGAGGCTTGAATGAGCAGTTCTTC.

The DNA for the CDR3 is TGTGCCAGCAGCTTGGTGCGCACGGCGAGGCAGACCCAGTACTTC. Encoded protein: CASSLVRTARQTQYF. J is TRBJ2-5 and V is TRBV5-8; D is unresolved. The CDR3 is 15 amino acids. The germline CDR1 and CDR2 sequences are SGHTS and YDEGEE. The V end lost 0 bases, the J end lost 6 bases, and 15 bases lay between the germline ends.

V gene TRBV5-1 combines with J gene TRBJ2-1, with 7 bases identical to TRBD1. The ends lost 4 bases at V and 2 bases at J; junction bases unmatched: 6. Germline CDR1 reads SGHRS; CDR2 reads YFSETQ. There are 15 residues in the CDR3. For the CDR3, the DNA is TGCGCCAGCAGCGATGGGGACAGCGCCTACAATGAGCAGTTCTTC. Translation gives CASSDGDSAYNEQFF.

V is TRBV19 and J is TRBJ2-4; 7 nucleotides line up with TRBD1. Germline assignment: CDR1 LNHDA and CDR2 SQIVND (reference sequence). Trimming cost V 5 bases and J 9 bases; bases outside gene matches: 10. The CDR3 loop spans 14 amino acids. Here the CDR3 DNA reads TGTGCCAGTAGTCCCGTGGTGACAGGGAGCATTCAGTACTTC. Its translation: CASSPVVTGSIQYF.

Worth noting for this clone: Other DNA sequences within the sample encode an identical CDR3. The rearrangement links TRBV2 to TRBJ2-7; D is ambiguous. V was cut by 2 bases and J by 3 bases, with 5 bases left in between. The germline V gene has CDR1 SNHLY and CDR2 FYNNEI. This CDR3 has 12 amino acids. Written as DNA, the CDR3 is TGTGCCAGCAGTGAAAGTGGCTACGAGCAGTACTTC. Protein product: CASSESGYEQYF.

The CDR3 spells CASSTSTGGDYGYTF. The CDR3 DNA sequence: TGTGCCAGCAGTACATCCACAGGGGGTGACTATGGCTACACCTTC. The chain couples TRBV28 to TRBJ1-2; 8 bases agree with TRBD1. The germline V gene encodes CDR1 MDHEN and CDR2 SYDVKM. J was trimmed by 3 bases and V by 5 bases; bases with no gene match: 8. This CDR3 spans 15 amino acids.

To note about this clone: The same CDR3 also results from other DNA sequences found in this sample. The chain carries TRBV7-3 and TRBJ2-1; 8 positions match TRBD1. V dropped 4 bases and J dropped 3; count of bases not matched to a gene: 5. The CDR3 spans 15 residues. The germline V gene encodes CDR1 SGHTA and CDR2 FQGTGA. The CDR3 protein is CASSSDRGLYNEQFF. The CDR3 DNA reads as TGTGCCAGCAGCTCAGACAGGGGCCTCTACAATGAGCAGTTCTTC.

This rearrangement joins TRBV30 to TRBJ2-1; D not resolved. The V end lost 0 bases, the J end lost 8 bases, and 8 bases lay between the germline ends. Germline assignment: CDR1 GTSNPN and CDR2 SVGIG (reference sequence). The CDR3 length is 12 residues. The DNA of the CDR3 is TGTGCCTGGAGTGTATTGTTCGATGAGCAGTTCTTC. Translated, it gives CAWSVLFDEQFF.

The CDR3 loop is CASSLRWGQPQHF. The CDR3 nucleotides are TGCGCCAGCAGCCTTCGCTGGGGGCAGCCCCAGCATTTT. The V gene is TRBV4-3, the J gene TRBJ1-5, with D possibly TRBD1 on 5 matching bases. Germline-derived CDR1 and CDR2 are LGHNA and YSLEER. The CDR3 is 13 residues long. V gave up 4 bases and J gave up 7 bases, with 11 bases separating them.

V and J are TRBV28 and TRBJ2-7, with 10 bases that match TRBD1. The length of the CDR3 is 15 residues. From germline, CDR1 is MDHEN and CDR2 SYDVKM. The V and J ends lost 7 bases and 1 base, in that order; junction bases with no gene match: 7. The CDR3 bases are TGTGCCAGCAAAGTACCGGGACAGGGGTCCTACGAGCAGTACTTC. It yields the protein CASKVPGQGSYEQYF.

The V gene is TRBV13, the J gene TRBJ2-5; D gene uncertain. CDR3 length: 13 residues. CDR1 is PRHDT and CDR2 is FYEKMQ in the germline V gene (reference sequence). V shed 5 bases and J shed 1 base, with 8 bases lying between them. Written as DNA, the CDR3 is TGTGCCAGCAGCCGAGCGCCCCAAGAGACCCAGTACTTC. Translating it yields CASSRAPQETQYF.

The J gene is TRBJ2-2, the V gene TRBV5-1; D is unclear. Germline CDR1 SGHRS, CDR2 YFSETQ. Trimming shortened V by 0 bases and J by 5 bases, and 8 bases separated the two germline ends. The CDR3 length is 14 residues. CDR3 coding DNA: TGCGCCAGCAGCTTGGGACTCAAGACCGGGGAGCTGTTTTTT. It specifies CASSLGLKTGELFF.

The V and J genes are TRBV7-2 and TRBJ2-3; no clear D gene. The CDR3 contains 13 residues. The V end was cut by 2 bases, the J end by 4 bases, with 7 bases between. Per germline, CDR1 SGHTA and CDR2 FQGNSA. CDR3 sequence: CASSLPIPDTQYF. As DNA, the CDR3 is TGTGCCAGCAGCTTACCAATACCAGATACGCAGTATTTT.